This T cell receptor beta chain was identified in a study of human T cells and chemical hapten exposure. Study details: During the approximately 25-week study period, patients had diphenylcyclopropenone applied to the scalp every week.

The sample's time point: patch test 3, about 24 weeks after DPC sensitization. Treatment: therapeutic diphenylcyclopropenone sensitization with weekly scalp DPC. There are a few counts of this clonotype. Per the study methods: Per-sample TCR counts ranged from about 23,224 to 750,000, median around 100,000. Via MiXCR, TCRdb re-called the RACE reads, giving one row per CDR3 protein. TCRdb, rather than the study authors, made the V and J calls. This sample has roughly 89,000 distinct CDR3 sequences, with about a tenth found just once. V gave up 0 bases and J gave up 4 bases; unmatched junction bases: 4. The CDR3 runs 15 residues. Germline V gene sequence: CDR1 MNHEY, CDR2 SVGAGI.

The source was whole blood, collected in connection with sensitization to the hapten diphenylcyclopropenone (DPC). V gene TRBV6-5 combines with J gene TRBJ1-1, with TRBD1 matching 8 bases. This sequence originates from a woman aged 30 to 39 with alopecia areata. Some clones in this sample may be carry-over from other donors' samples. The CDR3 protein is CASSYSNRGFTEAFF. As DNA, the CDR3 is TGTGCCAGCAGTTACTCAAACAGGGGGTTCACTGAAGCTTTCTTT.